The present TCR beta chain was sequenced within a study of cytomegalovirus exposure and HLA in healthy donors. Primers included in the PCR were 60 Vbeta and 13 Jbeta primers. The assay was immunoSEQ multiplex PCR, and TCRdb's table has in-frame clones only and misses some. The sample records some 140,000 clones, under 85% being singletons. Between the trimmed V and J ends, which lost 3 bases and 7 bases, there was a span of 10 bases. The CDR3 spans 13 residues. Germline V gene lookup returns CDR1 SNHLY and CDR2 FYNNEI. The sequenced material came from PBMCs. This TCR came from a man younger than 30 in good health and CMV-seronegative. The chain employs TRBV2 and TRBJ2-4; D not certain. The CDR3: CASSDSIMNIQYF. As DNA, the CDR3 is TGTGCCAGCAGTGATTCTATTATGAACATTCAGTACTTC.